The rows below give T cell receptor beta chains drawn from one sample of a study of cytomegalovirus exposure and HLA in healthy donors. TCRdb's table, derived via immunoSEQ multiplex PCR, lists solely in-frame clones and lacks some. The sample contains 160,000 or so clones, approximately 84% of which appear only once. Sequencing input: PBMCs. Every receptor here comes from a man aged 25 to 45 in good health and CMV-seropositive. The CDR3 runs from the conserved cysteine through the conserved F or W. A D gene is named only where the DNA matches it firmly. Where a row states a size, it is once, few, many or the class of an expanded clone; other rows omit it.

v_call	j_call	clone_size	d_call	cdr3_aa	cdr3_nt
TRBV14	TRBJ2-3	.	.	CASSQDHTYNDIDTQYF	TGTGCCAGCAGCCAAGATCACACCTATAATGACATAGATACGCAGTATTTT
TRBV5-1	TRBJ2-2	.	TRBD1	CASSLAQGAAGELFF	TGCGCCAGCAGCTTGGCACAGGGGGCGGCCGGGGAGCTGTTTTTT
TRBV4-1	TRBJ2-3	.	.	CASSQGSENTDTQYF	TGCGCCAGCAGCCAAGGTTCGGAGAACACAGATACGCAGTATTTT
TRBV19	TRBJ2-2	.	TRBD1	CASQPIWTGGRTGELFF	TGTGCCAGTCAGCCAATTTGGACAGGGGGCCGAACCGGGGAGCTGTTTTTT
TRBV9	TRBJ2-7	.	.	CASSPTDRGDYEQYF	TGTGCCAGCAGCCCAACGGACAGAGGGGACTACGAGCAGTACTTC
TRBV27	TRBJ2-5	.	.	CASSLSSGSGWETQYF	TGTGCCAGCAGTTTATCAAGCGGAAGCGGGTGGGAGACCCAGTACTTC
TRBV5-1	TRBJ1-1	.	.	CASSLGSRDTEAFF	TGCGCCAGCAGCTTGGGCTCTCGGGACACTGAAGCTTTCTTT
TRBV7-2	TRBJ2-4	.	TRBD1	CASSGDSVLAKNIQYF	TGTGCCAGCAGCGGGGACAGCGTTCTAGCCAAAAACATTCAGTACTTC
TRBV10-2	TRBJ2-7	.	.	CASGGERDYEQYF	TGCGCCAGCGGGGGCGAGCGGGACTACGAGCAGTACTTC
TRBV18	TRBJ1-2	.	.	CASSPTAPGGYTF	TGTGCCAGCTCGCCGACCGCCCCGGGGGGCTACACCTTC
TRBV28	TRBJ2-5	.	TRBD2	CASWSGGRETQYF	TGTGCCAGCTGGTCGGGAGGGCGAGAGACCCAGTACTTC
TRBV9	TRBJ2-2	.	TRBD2	CASSVAPTSGGTGELFF	TGTGCCAGCAGCGTAGCTCCTACTAGCGGGGGCACCGGGGAGCTGTTTTTT
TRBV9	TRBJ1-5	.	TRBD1	CASSPGQGGSNQPQHF	TGTGCCAGCAGCCCAGGACAGGGAGGCAGCAATCAGCCCCAGCATTTT
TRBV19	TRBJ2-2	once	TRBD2	CASIMASGGGGTGELFF	TGTGCCAGTATAATGGCTAGCGGTGGCGGGGGCACCGGGGAGCTGTTTTTT
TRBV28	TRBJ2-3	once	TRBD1	CASQRGHTDTQYF	TGTGCCAGTCAGAGGGGGCACACAGATACGCAGTATTTT
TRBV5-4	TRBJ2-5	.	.	CASSLFSSGIETQYF	TGTGCCAGCAGCTTATTCTCGTCGGGGATCGAGACCCAGTACTTC
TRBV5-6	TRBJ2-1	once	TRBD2	CASSLYGGRALHEQFF	TGTGCCAGCAGCTTGTACGGCGGGAGGGCCCTTCATGAGCAGTTCTTC
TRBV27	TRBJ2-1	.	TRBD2	CASSWTSNYNEQFF	TGTGCCAGCTCGTGGACTAGCAACTACAATGAGCAGTTCTTC
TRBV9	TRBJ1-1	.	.	CASSVGGSNTEAFF	TGTGCCAGCAGCGTAGGGGGCAGCAACACTGAAGCTTTCTTT
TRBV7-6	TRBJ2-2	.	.	CASSLAAGYPGELFF	TGTGCCAGCAGCTTAGCGGCAGGGTACCCCGGGGAGCTGTTTTTT
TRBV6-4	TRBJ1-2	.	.	CASSDSVVGLSDYGYTF	TGTGCCAGCAGTGACTCCGTTGTGGGACTGTCAGACTATGGCTACACCTTC
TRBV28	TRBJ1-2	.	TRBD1	CASTPGGQGARNGYTF	TGTGCCAGCACTCCCGGCGGACAGGGGGCTCGTAATGGCTACACCTTC
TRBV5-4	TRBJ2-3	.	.	CASSLGPLQDTQYF	TGTGCCAGCAGCTTGGGGCCCCTCCAGGATACGCAGTATTTT
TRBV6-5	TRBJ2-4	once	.	CASSYGTGENIQYF	TGTGCCAGCAGTTACGGGACGGGGGAGAACATTCAGTACTTC